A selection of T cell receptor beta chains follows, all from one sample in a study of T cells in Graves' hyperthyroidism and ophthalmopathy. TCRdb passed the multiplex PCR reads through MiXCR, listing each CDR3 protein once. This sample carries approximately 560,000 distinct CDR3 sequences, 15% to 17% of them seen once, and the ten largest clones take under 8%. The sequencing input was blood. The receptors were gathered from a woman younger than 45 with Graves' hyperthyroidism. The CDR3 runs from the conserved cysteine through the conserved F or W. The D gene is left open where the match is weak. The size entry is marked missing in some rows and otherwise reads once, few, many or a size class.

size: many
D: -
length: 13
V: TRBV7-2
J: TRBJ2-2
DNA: TGTGCCAGCAGCTCCTCGGGTACCGGGGAGCTGTTTTTT
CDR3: CASSSSGTGELFF

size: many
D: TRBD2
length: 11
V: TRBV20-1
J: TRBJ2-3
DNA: TGCAGTACCGAGGGGCGGGGGACGCAGTATTTT
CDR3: CSTEGRGTQYF

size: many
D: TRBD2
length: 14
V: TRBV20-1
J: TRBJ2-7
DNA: TGCAGTGCCTGTAGGACTAGCGGTACCTACGAGCAGTACTTC
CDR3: CSACRTSGTYEQYF

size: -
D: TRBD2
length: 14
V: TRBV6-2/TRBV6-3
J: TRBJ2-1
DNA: TGTGCCAGCAGTGGACTAGCGGGAGAGGGTGAGCAGTTCTTC
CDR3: CASSGLAGEGEQFF

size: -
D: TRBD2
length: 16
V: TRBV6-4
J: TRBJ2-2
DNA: TGTGCCAGCAGTCCTAGCGGGAGAATTAGCACCGGGGAGCTGTTTTTT
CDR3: CASSPSGRISTGELFF

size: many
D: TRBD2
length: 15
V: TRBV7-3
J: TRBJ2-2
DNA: TGTGCCAGCAGCACGATAGCGGGAGCTGCCGGGGAGCTGTTTTTT
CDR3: CASSTIAGAAGELFF

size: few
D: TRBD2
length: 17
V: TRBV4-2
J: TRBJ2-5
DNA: TGTGCCAGCAGCCAACCCCGTAGCGGGAGCCTCCAAGAGACCCAGTACTTC
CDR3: CASSQPRSGSLQETQYF

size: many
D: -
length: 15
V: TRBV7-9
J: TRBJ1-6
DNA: TGTGCCAGCAGCTTCCGGGACGGAGATCATTCACCCCTCCACTTT
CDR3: CASSFRDGDHSPLHF

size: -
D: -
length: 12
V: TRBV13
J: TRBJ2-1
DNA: TGTGCCAGCAGCTTAGTACAACCTTGGAAGTTCTTC
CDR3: CASSLVQPWKFF

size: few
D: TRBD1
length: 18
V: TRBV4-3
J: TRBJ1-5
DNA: TGCGCCAGCAGCCAAGGCGGGACAGGGGGATATAGCAATCAGCCCCAGCATTTT
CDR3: CASSQGGTGGYSNQPQHF

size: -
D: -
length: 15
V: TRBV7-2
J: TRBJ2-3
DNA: TGTGCCAGCAGCTTAGCGGGAGACGTTAGAGATACGCAGTATTTT
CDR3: CASSLAGDVRDTQYF

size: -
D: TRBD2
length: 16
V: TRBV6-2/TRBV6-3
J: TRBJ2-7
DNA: TGTGCCAGCAGTTATTTGAGACTAGCGGGTTCCTACGTGCAGTACTTC
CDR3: CASSYLRLAGSYVQYF

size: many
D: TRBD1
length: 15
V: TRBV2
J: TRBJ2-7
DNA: TGTGCCAGCAGTGAGACAGGGGGCAGTACCTACGAGCAGTACTTC
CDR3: CASSETGGSTYEQYF

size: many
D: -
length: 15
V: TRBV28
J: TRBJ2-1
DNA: TGTGCCAGCAGACCTAGCGCCAACTCCTACAATGAGCAGTTCTTC
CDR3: CASRPSANSYNEQFF

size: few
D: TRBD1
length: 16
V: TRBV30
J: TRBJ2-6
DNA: TGTGCCTGCGCAACCACAGGGGACTCTGGGGCCAACGTCCTGACTTTC
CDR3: CACATTGDSGANVLTF

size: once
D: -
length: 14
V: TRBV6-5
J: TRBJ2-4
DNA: TGTGCCAGCAGTTATCAGGGGCTGGGGGGCATTCAGTACTTC
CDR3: CASSYQGLGGIQYF

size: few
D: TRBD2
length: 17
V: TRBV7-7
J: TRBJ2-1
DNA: TGTGCCAGCAGCTTAGGTCTAGCGGGCACCGGGACCAATGAGCAGTTCTTC
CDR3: CASSLGLAGTGTNEQFF

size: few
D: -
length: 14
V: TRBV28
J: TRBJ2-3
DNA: TGTGCCAGCAGCCTTGTCCACGGCGTCGCTACGCAGTATTTT
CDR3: CASSLVHGVATQYF

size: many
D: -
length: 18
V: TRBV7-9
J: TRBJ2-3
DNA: TGTGCCAGCAGCTTCCCCCATACGCGGGCACGCACGACAGATACGCAGTATTTT
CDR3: CASSFPHTRARTTDTQYF

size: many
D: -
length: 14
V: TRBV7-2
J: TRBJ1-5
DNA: TGTGCCAGCAGCCCCACCTCGGGGGGTCAGCCCCAGCATTTT
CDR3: CASSPTSGGQPQHF

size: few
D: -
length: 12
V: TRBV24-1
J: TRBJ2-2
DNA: TGTGCCACCAGTGATTTTATCGGGGAGCTGTTTTTT
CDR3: CATSDFIGELFF

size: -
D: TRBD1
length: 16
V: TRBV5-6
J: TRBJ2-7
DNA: TGTGCCAGCAGCCCGGGACAGTTTTTAATTTCCTACGAGCAGTACTTC
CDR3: CASSPGQFLISYEQYF

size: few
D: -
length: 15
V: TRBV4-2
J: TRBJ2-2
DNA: TGTGCCAGCAGCCCTCAGATCCTCGACACCGGGGAGCTGTTTTTT
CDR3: CASSPQILDTGELFF

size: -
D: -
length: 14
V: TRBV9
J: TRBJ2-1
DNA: TGTGCCAGCAGCGTAGTGGGCAGGGGTGGTTCCCAGTTCTTC
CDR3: CASSVVGRGGSQFF

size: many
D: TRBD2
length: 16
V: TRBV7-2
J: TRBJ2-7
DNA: TGTGCCAGCAGCTTAATGTCCGTCGGGGGGGCCTACGAGCAGTACTTC
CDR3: CASSLMSVGGAYEQYF

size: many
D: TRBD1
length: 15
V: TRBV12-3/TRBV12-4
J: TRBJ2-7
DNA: TGTGCCAGCAGTCCCCCAGGGGGAATAACTTACGAGCAGTACTTC
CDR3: CASSPPGGITYEQYF

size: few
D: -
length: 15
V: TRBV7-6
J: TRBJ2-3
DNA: TGTGCCAGCAGCTTTTGGCAGGGGAGCACAGATACGCAGTATTTT
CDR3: CASSFWQGSTDTQYF

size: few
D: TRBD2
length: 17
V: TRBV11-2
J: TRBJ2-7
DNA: TGTGCCAGCAGCCAAGAAAACTTTAGCGGGAGACTCTACGAGCAGTACTTC
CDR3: CASSQENFSGRLYEQYF

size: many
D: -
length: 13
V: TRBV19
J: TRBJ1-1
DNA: TGTGCCAGTAGTATAGCTAGGGGCACTGAAGCTTTCTTT
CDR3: CASSIARGTEAFF

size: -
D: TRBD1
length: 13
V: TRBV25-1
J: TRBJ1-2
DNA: TGTGCCAGCAGTGTCAACAGGGGCGGCGGCTACACCTTC
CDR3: CASSVNRGGGYTF

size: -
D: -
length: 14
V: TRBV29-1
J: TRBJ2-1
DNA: TGCAGCGTTGAGCGGGGAGTTTCCTACAATGAGCAGTTCTTC
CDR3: CSVERGVSYNEQFF

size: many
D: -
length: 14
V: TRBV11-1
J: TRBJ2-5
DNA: TGTGCCAGCAGCTTACGGGAGTGGCAAGAGACCCAGTACTTC
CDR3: CASSLREWQETQYF

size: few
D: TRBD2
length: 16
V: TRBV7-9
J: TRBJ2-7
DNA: TGTGCCAGCAGCTTCGGTCTACTAGCGGCCACCTACGAGCAGTACTTC
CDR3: CASSFGLLAATYEQYF

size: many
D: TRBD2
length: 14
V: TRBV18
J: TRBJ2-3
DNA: TGTGCCAGCGCTAGCGGGAGCAGCACAGATACGCAGTATTTT
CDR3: CASASGSSTDTQYF

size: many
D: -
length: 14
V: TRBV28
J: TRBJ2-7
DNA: TGTGCCAGCAGTTTCTCCCCGGCCGCCTACGAGCAGTACTTC
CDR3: CASSFSPAAYEQYF

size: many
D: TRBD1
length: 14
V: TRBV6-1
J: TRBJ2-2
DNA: TGTGCCAGCAGGGTGGGACAGGGTGCCGGGGAGCTGTTTTTT
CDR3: CASRVGQGAGELFF

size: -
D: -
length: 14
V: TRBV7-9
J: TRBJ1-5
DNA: TGTGCCAGCAGCTCCCCCCTAGACAATCAGCCCCAGCATTTT
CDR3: CASSSPLDNQPQHF

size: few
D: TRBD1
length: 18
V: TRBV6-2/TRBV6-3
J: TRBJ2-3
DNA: TGTGCCAGCAGTTACTTGGGACAGGGGGCGCCGGGGAAAGATACGCAGTATTTT
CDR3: CASSYLGQGAPGKDTQYF

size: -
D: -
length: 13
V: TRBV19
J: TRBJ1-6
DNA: TGTGCCAGTAGGGGGGCAAACGATTCACCCCTCCACTTT
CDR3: CASRGANDSPLHF

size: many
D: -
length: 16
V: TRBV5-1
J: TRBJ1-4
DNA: TGCGCCAGCAGCTTGACAGAGATTCCGACTAATGAAAAACTGTTTTTT
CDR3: CASSLTEIPTNEKLFF

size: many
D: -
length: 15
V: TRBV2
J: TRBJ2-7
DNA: TGTGCCAGCAGTGTGGACTACTCCAGCTCCTACGAGCAGTACTTC
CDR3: CASSVDYSSSYEQYF

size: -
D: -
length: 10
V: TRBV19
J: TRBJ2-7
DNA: TGTGCCAGTAGTATCAGCGAGCAGTACTTC
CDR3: CASSISEQYF

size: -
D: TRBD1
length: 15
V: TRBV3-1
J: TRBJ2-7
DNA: TGTGCCAGCAGCAATTCCGGGACAGGGATCTACGAGCAGTACTTC
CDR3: CASSNSGTGIYEQYF

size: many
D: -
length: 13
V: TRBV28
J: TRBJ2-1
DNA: TGTGCCAGCAGGGAGGGGGCAAACAATGAGCAGTTCTTC
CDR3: CASREGANNEQFF

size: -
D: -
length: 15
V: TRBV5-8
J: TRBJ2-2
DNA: TGTGCCAGCAGCTTGGGAGGGAGGTACACCGGGGAGCTGTTTTTT
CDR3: CASSLGGRYTGELFF

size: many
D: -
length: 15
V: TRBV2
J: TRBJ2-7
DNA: TGTGCCAGCAGTGAACGGGCCCAAAACGTTTACGAGCAGTACTTC
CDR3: CASSERAQNVYEQYF

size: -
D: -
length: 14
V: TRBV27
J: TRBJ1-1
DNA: TGTGCCAGCAGTTTCCGCAGGCTGAACACTGAAGCTTTCTTT
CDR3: CASSFRRLNTEAFF

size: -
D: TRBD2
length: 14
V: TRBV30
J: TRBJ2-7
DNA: TGTGCCTGGAGTGGGTCGGGGGGGATCTACGAGCAGTACTTC
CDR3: CAWSGSGGIYEQYF